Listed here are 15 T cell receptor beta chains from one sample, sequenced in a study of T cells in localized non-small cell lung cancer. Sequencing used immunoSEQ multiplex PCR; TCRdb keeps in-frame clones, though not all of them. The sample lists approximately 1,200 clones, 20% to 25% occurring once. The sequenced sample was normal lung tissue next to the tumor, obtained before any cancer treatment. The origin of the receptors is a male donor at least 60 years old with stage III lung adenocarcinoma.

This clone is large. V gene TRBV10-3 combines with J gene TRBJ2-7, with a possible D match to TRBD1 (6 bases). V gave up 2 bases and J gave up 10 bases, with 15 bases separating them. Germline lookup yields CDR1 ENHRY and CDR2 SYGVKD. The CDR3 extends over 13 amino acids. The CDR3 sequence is CAISEPTGTPQYF. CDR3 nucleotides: TGTGCCATCAGTGAGCCAACCGGGACACCTCAGTACTTC.

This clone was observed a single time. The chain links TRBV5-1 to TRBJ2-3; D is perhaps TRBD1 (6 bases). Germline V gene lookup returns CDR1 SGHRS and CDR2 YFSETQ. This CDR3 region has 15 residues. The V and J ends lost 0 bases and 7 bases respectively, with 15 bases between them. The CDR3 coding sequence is TGCGCCAGCAGCTTGGTCGGACCAGGGGTTAATACGCAGTATTTT. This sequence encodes CASSLVGPGVNTQYF.

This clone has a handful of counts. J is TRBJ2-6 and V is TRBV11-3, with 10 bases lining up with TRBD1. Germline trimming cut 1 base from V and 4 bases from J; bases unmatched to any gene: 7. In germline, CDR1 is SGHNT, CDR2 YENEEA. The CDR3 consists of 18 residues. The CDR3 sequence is CASSLVGGTGAGANVLTF. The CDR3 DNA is TGTGCCAGCAGCTTAGTAGGCGGGACAGGGGCCGGGGCCAACGTCCTGACTTTC.

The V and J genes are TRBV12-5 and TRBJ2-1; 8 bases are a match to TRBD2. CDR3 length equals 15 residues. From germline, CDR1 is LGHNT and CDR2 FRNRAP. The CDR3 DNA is TGTGCAACCAGCAGTCAGTCCAGCGGGAGAAATGAGCAGTTCTTC. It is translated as CATSSQSSGRNEQFF.

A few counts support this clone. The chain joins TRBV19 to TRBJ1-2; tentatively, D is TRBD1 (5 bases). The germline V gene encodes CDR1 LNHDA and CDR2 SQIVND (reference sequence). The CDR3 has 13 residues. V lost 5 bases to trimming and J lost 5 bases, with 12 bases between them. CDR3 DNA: TGTGCCAGTAGTGTGGACACAGAGTATGGCTACACCTTC. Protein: CASSVDTEYGYTF.

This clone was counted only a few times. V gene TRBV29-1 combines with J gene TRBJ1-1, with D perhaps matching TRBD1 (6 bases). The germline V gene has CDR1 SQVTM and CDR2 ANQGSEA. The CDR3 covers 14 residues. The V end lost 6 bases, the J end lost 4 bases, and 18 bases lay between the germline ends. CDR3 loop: CSVWGQGSSTEAFF. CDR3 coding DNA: TGCAGCGTCTGGGGGCAGGGATCGAGCACTGAAGCTTTCTTT.

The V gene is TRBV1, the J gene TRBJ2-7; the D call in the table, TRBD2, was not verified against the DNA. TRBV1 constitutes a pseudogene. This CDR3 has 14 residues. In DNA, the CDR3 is TGCGCCAGCAGCCCTCGGGAAGACTACTACGAGCAGTACTTC. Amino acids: CASSPREDYYEQYF.

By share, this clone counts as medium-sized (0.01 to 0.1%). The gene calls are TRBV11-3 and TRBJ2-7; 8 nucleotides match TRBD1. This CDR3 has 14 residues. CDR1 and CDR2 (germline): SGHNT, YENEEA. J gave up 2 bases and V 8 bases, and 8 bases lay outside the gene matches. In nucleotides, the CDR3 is TGTGCCAGCGGCCCCAGGGGGCTAGCCTACGAGCAGTACTTC. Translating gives CASGPRGLAYEQYF.

CDR3 sequence reads: CASSLGRGQGTTQYF. Written as DNA, the CDR3 is TGTGCCAGCAGCTTAGGTCGTGGACAGGGGACAACCCAGTACTTC. The rearrangement joins TRBV11-3 to TRBJ2-5; 9 positions agree with TRBD1. The trim removed 1 base at V and 8 bases at J, leaving 8 bases unmatched. Germline values: CDR1 SGHNT, CDR2 YENEEA. CDR3 size: 15 residues.

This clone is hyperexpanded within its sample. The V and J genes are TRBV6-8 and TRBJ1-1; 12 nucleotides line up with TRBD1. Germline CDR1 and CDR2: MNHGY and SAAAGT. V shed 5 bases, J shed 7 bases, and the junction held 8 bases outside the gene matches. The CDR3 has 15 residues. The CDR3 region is CASSGGTGGFVEAFF. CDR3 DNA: TGTGCCAGCAGTGGGGGGACAGGGGGCTTCGTTGAAGCTTTCTTT.

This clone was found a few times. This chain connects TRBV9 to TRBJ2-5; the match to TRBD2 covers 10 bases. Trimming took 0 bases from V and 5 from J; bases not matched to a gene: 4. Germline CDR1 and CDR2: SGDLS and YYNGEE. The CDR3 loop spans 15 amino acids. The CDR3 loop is CASSVGSGRGETQYF. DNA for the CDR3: TGTGCCAGCAGCGTAGGGAGCGGGAGGGGGGAGACCCAGTACTTC. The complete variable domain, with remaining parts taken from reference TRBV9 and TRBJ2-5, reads DSGVTQTPKHLITATGQRVTLRCSPRSGDLSVYWYQQSLDQGLQFLIQYYNGEERAKGNILERFSAQQFPDLHSELNLSSLELGDSALYFCASSVGSGRGETQYFGPGTRLLVL.

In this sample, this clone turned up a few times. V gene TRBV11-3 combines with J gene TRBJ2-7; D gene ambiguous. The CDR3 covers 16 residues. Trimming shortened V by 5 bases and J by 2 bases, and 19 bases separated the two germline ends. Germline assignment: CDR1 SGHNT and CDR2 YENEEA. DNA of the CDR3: TGTGCCAGCAGCCCGGCCGGTGGCTTAAGAGCCTACGAGCAGTACTTC. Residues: CASSPAGGLRAYEQYF.

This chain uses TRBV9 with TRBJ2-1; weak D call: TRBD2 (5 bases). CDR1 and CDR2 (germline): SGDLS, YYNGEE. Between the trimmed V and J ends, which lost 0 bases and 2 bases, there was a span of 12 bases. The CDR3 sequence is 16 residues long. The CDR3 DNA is TGTGCCAGCAGCGTAGTGGGTGGGAGAACCTACAATGAGCAGTTCTTC. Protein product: CASSVVGGRTYNEQFF. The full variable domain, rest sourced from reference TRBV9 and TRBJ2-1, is DSGVTQTPKHLITATGQRVTLRCSPRSGDLSVYWYQQSLDQGLQFLIQYYNGEERAKGNILERFSAQQFPDLHSELNLSSLELGDSALYFCASSVVGGRTYNEQFFGPGTRLTVL.

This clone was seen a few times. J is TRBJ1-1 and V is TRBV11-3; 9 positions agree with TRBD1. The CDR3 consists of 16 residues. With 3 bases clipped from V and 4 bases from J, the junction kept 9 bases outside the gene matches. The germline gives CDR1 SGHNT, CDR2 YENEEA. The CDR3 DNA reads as TGTGCCAGCAGCTTGGACCTGGGGACAGGGCTCACTGAAGCTTTCTTT. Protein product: CASSLDLGTGLTEAFF.

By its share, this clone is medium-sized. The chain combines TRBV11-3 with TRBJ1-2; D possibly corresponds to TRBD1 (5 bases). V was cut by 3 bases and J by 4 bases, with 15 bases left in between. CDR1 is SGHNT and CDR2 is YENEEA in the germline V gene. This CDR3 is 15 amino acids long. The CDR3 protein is CASSLEEGTTYGYTF. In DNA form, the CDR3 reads TGTGCCAGCAGCTTGGAAGAGGGGACCACCTATGGCTACACCTTC.